This T cell receptor beta chain is from a study of beta chain features in type 1 diabetes. This CDR3 contains 17 residues. V lost 6 bases and J lost 3, with 21 bases in between. The germline CDR1 and CDR2 sequences are MNHEY and SMNVEV (reference sequence). Points on this clone: The target antigen is unknown.

Expressed TCRB transcripts were sequenced because the isolated RNA had all been reverse transcribed beforehand. Assay: immunoSEQ multiplex PCR; the TCRdb copy retains only in-frame clones and omits some. There are a few hundred thousand clones in the sample; 25% to 35% occur only once, and 4% lies in the top ten. Sorting of CD4+ naive, central memory, regulatory and stem cell-like memory cells was performed via CD45RO/CCR7/CD25/CD127/CD95/CD27. Study-level findings and limits: Compared with healthy donors, patients appeared to share more similar naive, central memory and regulatory TCRB repertoires. People with Type 1 diabetes carried modestly yet significantly shorter TCRB CDR3s in all four CD4+ subsets.

The chain uses TRBV27 and TRBJ1-5; no firm D call. Sample: central memory CD4+ T cells from blood. This receptor was taken from a young man in good health. This CDR3 reads CASRPWTDQGSNQPQHF. The CDR3 DNA sequence: TGTGCCAGCAGACCCTGGACCGATCAAGGGTCCAATCAGCCCCAGCATTTT.